This T cell receptor beta chain was retrieved from a study of cytomegalovirus exposure and HLA in healthy donors. Trimming removed 6 bases at V and 8 bases at J, with 14 bases between. Germline values: CDR1 LNHDA, CDR2 SQIVND (reference sequence). This CDR3 has 14 residues. The PCR contained 60 Vbeta and 13 Jbeta primers. TCRdb's table, derived via immunoSEQ multiplex PCR, lists solely in-frame clones and lacks some. The sample consists of 150,000 to 200,000 clones, 65% to 85% of them appearing once. The origin of this receptor is a young woman in good health and CMV-seronegative. This chain links TRBV19 with TRBJ1-6, with D uncertain. The sample consisted of PBMCs. CDR3 sequence: CASRSGGRYSPLHF. For the CDR3, the DNA is TGTGCCAGTAGGTCCGGCGGAAGGTATTCACCCCTCCACTTT.